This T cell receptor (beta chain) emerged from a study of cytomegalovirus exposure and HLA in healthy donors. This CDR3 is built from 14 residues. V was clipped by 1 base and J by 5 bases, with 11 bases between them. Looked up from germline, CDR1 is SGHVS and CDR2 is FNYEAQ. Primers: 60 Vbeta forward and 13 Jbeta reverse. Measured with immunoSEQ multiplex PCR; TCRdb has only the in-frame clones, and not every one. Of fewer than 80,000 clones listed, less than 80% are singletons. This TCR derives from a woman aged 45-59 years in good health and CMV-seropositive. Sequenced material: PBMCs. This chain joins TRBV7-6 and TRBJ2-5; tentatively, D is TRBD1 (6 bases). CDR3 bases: TGTGCCAGCAGCTTAGGACAGGATTGGGAGACCCAGTACTTC. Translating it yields CASSLGQDWETQYF. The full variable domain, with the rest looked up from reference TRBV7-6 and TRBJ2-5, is GAGVSQSPRYKVTKRGQDVALRCDPISGHVSLYWYRQALGQGPEFLTYFNYEAQQDKSGLPNDRFSAERPEGSISTLTIQRTEQRDSAMYRCASSLGQDWETQYFGPGTRLLVL.